The TCR beta chain under discussion was sequenced for a study of patients and donors after allogeneic stem cell transplantation. The V end lost 4 bases, the J end lost 1 base, and 9 bases lay between the germline ends. Germline V gives CDR1 LGHNA, CDR2 YSLEER. This CDR3 region has 14 residues. The sample holds a few counts of this clonotype. Each CDR3 protein is one row after TCRdb ran MiXCR on the RT-PCR reads. Of about 23,000 distinct CDR3 sequences listed, about 30% are singletons. This clonotype was sampled from a human donor who was either an allogeneic HSCT recipient or a stem cell or donor lymphocyte infusion donor (not recorded which). It is not recorded whose cells these are; they may come from a transplant donor. The source material was blood, either unsorted or a sorted T cell fraction (not recorded which). The J gene is TRBJ2-3, the V gene TRBV4-3, with D unclear. The CDR3 reads CASSPYLRTDTQYF. The CDR3 nucleotides read TGCGCCAGCAGCCCCTATTTACGCACAGATACGCAGTATTTT.